The 8 T cell receptor beta chains listed next were all sequenced from one sample in a study of T cell changes during pregnancy in multiple sclerosis. Data came from immunoSEQ multiplex PCR; TCRdb stores just in-frame clones and leaves some out. Among under 70,000 clones, 91% were seen once, and the ten largest hold about 2.3%. The sample in question was peripheral blood, obtained in the third trimester of pregnancy. Receptors were obtained from a female donor in good health, enrolled as a control in a pregnancy study.

This chain links TRBV7-9 with TRBJ2-1, with TRBD2 as a possible D gene (6 bases). Between the trimmed V and J ends, which lost 5 bases and 0 bases, there was a span of 14 bases. CDR3 length: 16 amino acids. Germline CDR1 SEHNR, CDR2 FQNEAQ (reference sequence). The CDR3 sequence: CASSLGEVYSYNEQFF. CDR3 nucleotide sequence: TGTGCCAGCAGCCTCGGGGAGGTATACTCCTACAATGAGCAGTTCTTC.

This clone was recorded only once. CDR3 sequence reads: CASGRNEKLFF. The DNA of the CDR3 is TGTGCCAGCGGTAGAAATGAAAAACTGTTTTTT. This sequence joins TRBV2 and TRBJ1-4; D unresolved. V was shortened by 8 bases and J by 5 bases, with 6 bases between the two germline ends. Germline assignment: CDR1 SNHLY and CDR2 FYNNEI. The CDR3 is 11 amino acids.

This chain connects TRBV6-1 to TRBJ2-6, with D uncertain. Germline V CDR1 and CDR2: MNHNS, SASEGT. V was trimmed by 4 bases and J by 0 bases, leaving 7 bases between them. CDR3 size: 15 residues. The DNA of the CDR3 is TGTGCCAGCAGTGGAGAGAACTCTGGGGCCAACGTCCTGACTTTC. This translates into CASSGENSGANVLTF.

This clone was seen just once. The V call is TRBV11-1, the J call TRBJ2-1; a possible D gene is TRBD1 (6 bases). The germline V and J ends were trimmed by 3 bases and 6 bases, with 12 bases remaining between them. Germline values: CDR1 SGHAT, CDR2 FQDESV (reference sequence). CDR3 length: 14 amino acids. The CDR3 spells CASSFGGRPNEQFF. The CDR3 DNA sequence: TGTGCCAGCAGCTTTGGGGGCAGACCCAATGAGCAGTTCTTC.

The chain uses TRBV6-5 and TRBJ2-3, with D perhaps matching TRBD1 (6 bases). The CDR3 contains 11 residues. The V end lost 8 bases, the J end lost 4 bases, and 7 bases lay between the germline ends. Germline CDR1 is MNHEY and CDR2 is SVGAGI. CDR3 bases: TGTGCCAGCCAGGGGCCAGATACGCAGTATTTT. Its protein is CASQGPDTQYF.

The genes are TRBV29-1 and TRBJ2-1, with D perhaps matching TRBD1 (5 bases). Deletions cut 1 base from V and 2 bases from J, with 24 bases between. Germline CDR1 is SQVTM and CDR2 is ANQGSEA. The CDR3 consists of 19 residues. The CDR3 DNA reads TGCAGCGTTGAAGGGCCCCTAGGGGTAGCAAGTTCAACCTACAATGAGCAGTTCTTC. Amino acid sequence: CSVEGPLGVASSTYNEQFF.

The J gene is TRBJ1-4, the V gene TRBV5-6; no definite D call. Looked up from germline, CDR1 is SGHDT and CDR2 is YYEEEE. V shed 0 bases and J shed 0 bases, with 6 bases lying between them. The CDR3 is 15 amino acids. The CDR3, as DNA: TGTGCCAGCAGCTTGGGACAAGCAACTAATGAAAAACTGTTTTTT. Its translation: CASSLGQATNEKLFF.

In DNA form, the CDR3 reads TGTGCCAGTAGTATGCTAACGGGACAGGGGAAAGCTAACTATGGCTACACCTTC. This translates into CASSMLTGQGKANYGYTF. The rearrangement uses TRBV19 and TRBJ1-2; 10 bases match TRBD1. Germline CDR1 and CDR2: LNHDA and SQIVND (reference sequence). V was pared by 3 bases and J by 0 bases, with 10 bases of the junction left unmatched. The CDR3 has 18 amino acids.